The clone carrying this TCR beta chain was detected a few times. The sample comes from a study of blood T cell repertoires in COVID-19. CDR3 length equals 15 residues. Losses at the gene ends were 4 bases for V and 2 bases for J; bases not matched to a gene: 5. Germline CDR1 SGHTS, CDR2 YDEGEE. Profiling relied on immunoSEQ multiplex PCR, and the TCRdb table lists in-frame clones only, not all of them. This table has 150,000 to 180,000 clones, around 83% appearing once. The specimen was peripheral blood. The gene calls are TRBV5-8 and TRBJ1-3; TRBD1 aligns across 8 bases. The TCR originated in an older woman with COVID-19, enrolled during active disease. For the CDR3, the DNA is TGTGCCAGCAGCCCCTGGACAGGGACTGGAAACACCATATATTTT. Its translation: CASSPWTGTGNTIYF.